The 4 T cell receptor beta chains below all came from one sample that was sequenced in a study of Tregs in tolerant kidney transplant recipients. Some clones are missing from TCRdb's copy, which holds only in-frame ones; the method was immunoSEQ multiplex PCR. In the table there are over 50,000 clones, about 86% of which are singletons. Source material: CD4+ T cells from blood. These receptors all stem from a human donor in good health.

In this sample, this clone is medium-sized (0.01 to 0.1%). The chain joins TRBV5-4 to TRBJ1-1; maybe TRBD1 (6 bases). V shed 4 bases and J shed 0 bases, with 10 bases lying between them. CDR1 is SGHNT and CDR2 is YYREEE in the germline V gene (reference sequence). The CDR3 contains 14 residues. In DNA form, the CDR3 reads TGTGCCAGCAGCACCCAGGGGTTGAACACTGAAGCTTTCTTT. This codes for CASSTQGLNTEAFF.

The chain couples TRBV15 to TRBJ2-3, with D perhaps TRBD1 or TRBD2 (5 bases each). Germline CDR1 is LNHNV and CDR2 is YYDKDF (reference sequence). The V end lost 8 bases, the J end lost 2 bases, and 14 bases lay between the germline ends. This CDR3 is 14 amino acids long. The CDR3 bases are TGTGCCACCGGACCGGGACCCTACACAGATACGCAGTATTTT. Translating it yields CATGPGPYTDTQYF.

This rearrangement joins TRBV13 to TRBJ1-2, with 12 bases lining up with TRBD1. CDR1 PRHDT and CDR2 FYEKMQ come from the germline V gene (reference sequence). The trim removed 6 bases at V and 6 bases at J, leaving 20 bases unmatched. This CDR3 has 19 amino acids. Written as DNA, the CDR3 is TGTGCCAGCAGAGTCTTGATGGGACAGGGGGCTTTGTTACACGATGGCTACACCTTC. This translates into CASRVLMGQGALLHDGYTF.

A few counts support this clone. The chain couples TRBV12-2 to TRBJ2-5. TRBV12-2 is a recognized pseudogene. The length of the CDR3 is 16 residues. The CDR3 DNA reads TGTGCAAGTCGCTCCATAACGGGCGGCCCCAAGGAGACCCAGTACTTC. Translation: CASRSITGGPKETQYF.